The 4 T cell receptor beta chains listed next were all sequenced from one sample in a study of T cell repertoires in cytomegalovirus infection. TCRdb itself ran the reads through MiXCR, one entry per CDR3 protein. The repertoire consists of around 260,000 distinct CDR3 sequences, with approximately 8.3% occurring once and the leading ten covering approximately 16%. What was sequenced was PBMCs. The receptors shown here come from a human donor in good health (CMV status not recorded). Some clones in this sample may be carry-over from other donors' samples.

This clonotype was seen many times. The J gene is TRBJ1-1, the V gene TRBV7-2; no clear D. This CDR3 has 15 residues. The V gene's germline CDR1 is SGHTA and CDR2 FQGNSA. Trimming took 4 bases from V and 0 from J, leaving 12 bases between them. Here the CDR3 DNA reads TGTGCCAGCAGCTCACACCAAGGCCTGAACACTGAAGCTTTCTTT. Translation gives CASSSHQGLNTEAFF.

This clonotype was found many times. The gene calls are TRBV12-3 or TRBV12-4 and TRBJ1-5; possible D gene TRBD1, 5 bases. The V and J ends lost 7 bases and 0 bases respectively, with 16 bases between them. The CDR3 is 16 amino acids. The CDR3 coding sequence is TGTGCCAGCACCCCCACGGGGCAGTATAGCAATCAGCCCCAGCATTTT. It codes for CASTPTGQYSNQPQHF.

At least ten counts were recorded for this clonotype. The genes are TRBV7-3 and TRBJ2-2, with 7 bases aligning to TRBD1. Germline V gene sequence: CDR1 SGHTA, CDR2 FQGTGA. Unmatched junction bases numbered 6, after V lost 4 bases and J lost 4 bases. This CDR3 region has 15 residues. Written as DNA, the CDR3 is TGTGCCAGCAGCTACCAGGGACAGTCCACCGGGGAGCTGTTTTTT. Encoded protein: CASSYQGQSTGELFF.

There are many counts of this clonotype. V usage is TRBV7-2 and J usage is TRBJ2-5; 13 positions agree with TRBD2. Germline lookup yields CDR1 SGHTA and CDR2 FQGNSA. The length of the CDR3 is 16 residues. V shed 3 bases, J shed 4 bases, and the junction held 5 bases outside the gene matches. As DNA, the CDR3 is TGTGCCAGCAGCTTTGGAGGGACTAGCGGGATAGAGACCCAGTACTTC. It encodes CASSFGGTSGIETQYF.